The rows below give T cell receptor beta chains drawn from one sample of a study of OX40 agonist ivuxolimab in advanced cancers. TCRdb's copy holds only in-frame clones and misses some; the assay was immunoSEQ multiplex PCR. The data hold 90,000 or so clones, with more than 90% observed a single time. The material sequenced was CD4+ or CD8+ T cells sorted from blood, taken in a trial of the OX40 agonist ivuxolimab. These TCRs come from an adult with an advanced solid tumor such as melanoma, head and neck, liver or kidney cancer. Each CDR3 is given with its conserved first and last residue.

J | V | length | CDR3
TRBJ2-7 | TRBV6-1 | 17 | CASSEAQGTVNSYEQYF
TRBJ2-3 | TRBV7-9 | 15 | CASSPRLAETDTQYF
TRBJ1-5 | TRBV27 | 14 | CASSLNRFNQPQHF
TRBJ1-6 | TRBV7-8 | 16 | CASSFTGGAYNSPLHF
TRBJ2-1 | TRBV6-6 | 13 | CASSYDSNNEQFF
TRBJ2-2 | TRBV4-3 | 17 | CASSQETGNTDTGELFF
TRBJ1-1 | TRBV5-6 | 14 | CASSLEGLAAEAFF
TRBJ1-2 | TRBV19 | 14 | CASSFRGANYGYTF
TRBJ2-7 | TRBV25-1 | 16 | CASSETRTGLSYEQYF
TRBJ2-1 | TRBV19 | 11 | CASSPGHEQFF
TRBJ1-1 | TRBV6-5 | 15 | CASSYDLIFATEAFF
TRBJ2-7 | TRBV5-4 | 15 | CASSGPDSLPGEQYF
TRBJ1-2 | TRBV30 | 12 | CAWSVGQYGYTF
TRBJ1-2 | TRBV28 | 15 | CASSFTLRVNYGYTF
TRBJ2-1 | TRBV27 | 17 | CASSSPQGAGVINEQFF
TRBJ1-5 | TRBV13 | 15 | CASSLGQGINQPQHF
TRBJ2-7 | TRBV2 | 15 | CASSEAQGRPYEQYF
TRBJ2-5 | TRBV29-1 | 13 | CSVSGTGLETQYF
TRBJ1-2 | TRBV27 | 13 | CASSPGANYGYTF
TRBJ2-6 | TRBV4-2 | 16 | CASSFHRGSGANVLTF
TRBJ2-7 | TRBV29-1 | 15 | CSVEGGTGDSYEQYF
TRBJ2-7 | TRBV5-5 | 15 | CASSFYLGRSYEQYF
TRBJ1-3 | TRBV6-5 | 14 | CASSSRGFGNTIYF
TRBJ1-4 | TRBV28 | 15 | CASSLEGATNEKLFF
TRBJ1-2 | TRBV25-1 | 14 | CASSEYGGSYGYTF
TRBJ2-7 | TRBV15 | 13 | CATSRIPPDEQYF
TRBJ2-2 | TRBV9 | 12 | CASSVEGGELFF
TRBJ1-1 | TRBV7-6 | 15 | CASNNLGSGDTEAFF
TRBJ2-5 | TRBV2 | 12 | CASEPGQETQYF
TRBJ2-7 | TRBV5-4 | 13 | CASSLVGSYEQYF
TRBJ2-7 | TRBV5-5 | 15 | CASSLDWTESYEQYF
TRBJ1-1 | TRBV11-2 | 12 | CASSLTGGEAFF
TRBJ2-7 | TRBV19 | 13 | CASSMGQTYEQYF
TRBJ2-3 | TRBV7-2 | 12 | CASSSLTDTQYF
TRBJ2-2 | TRBV27 | 15 | CASRQLGGSTGELFF
TRBJ2-1 | TRBV7-3 | 15 | CASSLNLAGPNEQFF
TRBJ2-1 | TRBV7-9 | 17 | CASSSGAVGTSYNEQFF
TRBJ1-1 | TRBV30 | 13 | CAWSNRGGTEAFF
TRBJ2-5 | TRBV7-9 | 13 | CASRRGGKETQYF
TRBJ2-3 | TRBV10-2 | 15 | CASSTGTGISDTQYF
TRBJ1-3 | TRBV5-6 | 16 | CASSGTGWDSGNTIYF
TRBJ2-7 | TRBV13 | 14 | CASSPRGLSYEQYF
TRBJ1-5 | TRBV30 | 14 | CAWSETHSNQPQHF
TRBJ1-1 | TRBV30 | 11 | CAWSELGEAFF
TRBJ2-1 | TRBV7-3 | 15 | CASSLTAGGLNEQFF